These 5 T cell receptor beta chains share one sample of origin, sequenced in a study of long-term antiretroviral therapy in people with HIV. The immunoSEQ assay was v3.0, run at survey level. Sequencing used immunoSEQ multiplex PCR; TCRdb keeps in-frame clones, though not all of them. The sample contains more than 20,000 clones, about four fifths of which appear only once. Sequencing was performed on unsorted PBMCs, taken 3 years after starting antiretroviral therapy. These receptors all stem from a man aged 18 to 30 with HIV.

This clone was recorded a few times. V is TRBV6-5 and J is TRBJ1-1; D gene unclear. Germline V gene data show CDR1 as MNHEY and CDR2 as SVGAGI. The CDR3 consists of 13 residues. V was clipped by 2 bases and J by 1 base, with 5 bases between them. The CDR3 nucleotides are TGTGCCAGCAGTTACGGGGAGAACACTGAAGCTTTCTTT. This translates into CASSYGENTEAFF.

The chain joins TRBV4-1 to TRBJ1-4; no reliable D call. Germline V gene data show CDR1 as MGHRA and CDR2 as YSYEKL. The V end was cut by 3 bases, the J end by 11 bases, with 28 bases between. This CDR3 is built from 18 residues. The CDR3 spells CASSHPMRGVLPPYKLFF. The CDR3 DNA sequence: TGCGCCAGCAGCCACCCCATGCGGGGAGTCCTTCCCCCCTACAAACTGTTTTTT.

The chain combines TRBV7-9 with TRBJ2-1, with a tentative D call TRBD2 (6 bases). The CDR3 runs to 13 residues. Germline CDR1 SEHNR, CDR2 FQNEAQ (reference sequence). V was clipped by 5 bases and J by 4 bases, with 9 bases between them. CDR3 amino acids: CASSQTSYNEQFF. CDR3 sequence (DNA): TGTGCCAGCAGCCAGACTAGTTACAATGAGCAGTTCTTC.

The chain carries TRBV10-3 and TRBJ2-3; 10 nucleotides match TRBD1. The CDR3 consists of 15 residues. The germline V gene has CDR1 ENHRY and CDR2 SYGVKD. Unmatched junction bases numbered 3, after V lost 4 bases and J lost 2 bases. The CDR3 reads CAISGQGADTDTQYF. In nucleotides, the CDR3 is TGTGCCATCAGTGGACAGGGGGCGGACACAGATACGCAGTATTTT.

The chain couples TRBV7-3 to TRBJ2-7, with 9 bases matching TRBD2. The germline V gene has CDR1 SGHTA and CDR2 FQGTGA. The CDR3 loop spans 17 amino acids. V gave up 2 bases and J gave up 2 bases; unmatched junction bases: 10. CDR3 nucleotides: TGTGCCAGCAGCTTAGTGGGGATGACTAGCGGACCCTACGAGCAGTACTTC. As protein: CASSLVGMTSGPYEQYF.